The clone carrying this TCR beta chain was counted ten times or more. Each CDR3 protein is one row after TCRdb ran MiXCR on the RT-PCR reads. The sample has around 600,000 distinct CDR3 sequences, around 11% seen once. The sample is drawn from a study of response to subunit inactivated influenza vaccine. Trimming took 4 bases from V and 5 from J, leaving 12 bases between them. The germline V gene encodes CDR1 SGHTA and CDR2 FQGNSA. The CDR3 runs to 14 residues. Separately, the same data were catalogued under a study of T cells expressing NK-cell markers. From that paper: As the method of synthesis, 5'RACE template switching with UMIs yielded TCR beta cDNA. Repertoire data for TCR beta were derived from sorted T cells (CD3+CD56+NKG2C+, CD3+CD56+NKG2C- and CD3+CD56-NKG2C+). The sequencing cohort of eight donors included seven HCMV-seropositive individuals and one seronegative individual. Six donors had dominant NKG2C+ clonotypes that comprised about 1.0-8% of their CD8+ T cells.

The rearrangement joins TRBV7-2 to TRBJ1-5; possibly TRBD1 for D (5 bases). Sequences were derived from PBMCs from blood, sampled on the day of vaccination. The TCR was taken from a man aged 50-59 years who received an inactivated influenza vaccine. The CDR3 bases are TGTGCCAGCAGCTCAATCGGGGGATATCAGCCCCAGCATTTT. This gives the protein CASSSIGGYQPQHF. Complete variable domain (other parts from reference TRBV7-2 and TRBJ1-5): GAGVSQSPSNKVTEKGKDVELRCDPISGHTALYWYRQSLGQGLEFLIYFQGNSAPDKSGLPSDRFSAERTGGSVSTLTIQRTQQEDSAVYLCASSSIGGYQPQHFGDGTRLSIL.